The 18 T cell receptor beta chains below all came from one sample that was sequenced in a study of spatial heterogeneity in lung cancer. The time point here: sample taken at primary tumor resection. Via MiXCR, TCRdb re-called the 5' RACE reads, giving one row per CDR3 protein. Of approximately 18,000 distinct CDR3 sequences listed, more than 9% are singletons. Whole-study findings and limits: Counts of expanded alpha and beta TCRs within tumors tracked the tumor nonsynonymous mutation count.

Their target antigens are unknown. The sequenced sample was lung tumor tissue, obtained at surgery. The receptors shown here come from a female donor with early-stage non-small cell lung cancer.

To note about this clonotype: For a library built for alpha chains, this beta chain is a stray read; little rests on its size. V is TRBV11-3 and J is TRBJ2-2; D might be TRBD1 or TRBD2, each matching 5 bases. The CDR3 spans 15 residues. Per germline, CDR1 SGHNT and CDR2 YENEEA. The V and J ends lost 5 bases and 7 bases respectively, with 17 bases between them. CDR3: CASSPAGDVGGELFF. CDR3 sequence (DNA): TGTGCCAGCAGCCCCGCCGGGGACGTAGGCGGGGAGCTGTTTTTT.

Ten or more counts support this clonotype. Being off target in a library aimed at alpha chains, this beta chain has a size of little meaning. The V call is TRBV19, the J call TRBJ2-7; no reliable D call. V gave up 4 bases and J gave up 2 bases, with 9 bases separating them. The germline gives CDR1 LNHDA, CDR2 SQIVND (reference sequence). This CDR3 is built from 13 residues. CDR3 bases: TGTGCCAGTAGTAGGTCTATCCCCTACGAGCAGTACTTC. It translates to CASSRSIPYEQYF.

On this clonotype: With the library built for alpha chains, this beta chain is off target and its frequency is not meaningful. V usage is TRBV28 and J usage is TRBJ2-5; D gene unclear. Trimming cost V 7 bases and J 2 bases, with 8 bases left between them. CDR3 size: 12 residues. Germline loops: CDR1 MDHEN, CDR2 SYDVKM. The CDR3 coding sequence is TGTGCCAGCACCCCAGGACAAGAGACCCAGTACTTC. Its translation: CASTPGQETQYF.

In the case of this clonotype: In a library made to pick up alpha chains, this beta chain is a stray read with a size that means little. V and J are TRBV20-1 and TRBJ2-6; D gene uncertain. The CDR3 length is 13 residues. V was clipped by 6 bases and J by 0 bases, with 6 bases between them. Per germline, CDR1 DFQATT and CDR2 SNEGSKA (reference sequence). The CDR3: CSARTSGANVLTF. CDR3 coding DNA: TGCAGTGCCAGAACCTCTGGGGCCAACGTCCTGACTTTC.

As concerns this clonotype: This beta chain came through as a stray read in a library set up for alpha chains, and its size says little. V is TRBV11-3 and J is TRBJ1-1; no definite D call. The CDR3 covers 13 residues. CDR1 and CDR2 (germline): SGHNT, YENEEA. V lost 4 bases and J 1 base, leaving 7 bases between the germline ends. In DNA, the CDR3 is TGTGCCAGCAGCTATACACAGAACACTGAAGCTTTCTTT. Residues: CASSYTQNTEAFF.

A remark on this clonotype: This beta chain is an unintended read in a library built for alpha chains; its size means little. The chain recombines TRBV5-1 with TRBJ2-7; TRBD2 might be the D (6 bases). With 0 bases removed from V and 5 bases from J, the gap between germline ends came to 9 bases. Germline assignment: CDR1 SGHRS and CDR2 YFSETQ. The CDR3 spans 13 residues. DNA for the CDR3: TGCGCCAGCAGCTTGGGCTCGGGGGACGAGCAGTACTTC. It is translated as CASSLGSGDEQYF.

This clonotype was recorded at least ten times. The library was prepared for alpha chains; this beta chain is a stray read, so its frequency means little. This chain links TRBV28 with TRBJ2-2; D unresolved. Per germline, CDR1 MDHEN and CDR2 SYDVKM. The CDR3 is 11 residues long. The CDR3 coding sequence is TGTGCGGGTGGGGTCACCGGGGAGCTGTTTTTT. This codes for CAGGVTGELFF.

This clonotype was seen repeatedly, ten times or more. Little can be read into the size of this beta chain, an off-target read in a library designed for alpha chains. The chain's CDR3 is CASSLTGGDAEAFF. CDR3 nucleotides: TGTGCCAGCAGCTTAACGGGGGGCGATGCTGAAGCTTTCTTT. The rearrangement uses TRBV7-3 and TRBJ1-1, with a possible D match to TRBD1 (6 bases). Trimming left V 0 bases short and J 6 bases short, with 11 bases between. CDR1 is SGHTA and CDR2 is FQGTGA in the germline V gene. The CDR3 spans 14 residues. Together with reference TRBV7-3 and TRBJ1-1, the CDR3 gives the full variable domain: GAGVSQTPSNKVTEKGKYVELRCDPISGHTALYWYRQSLGQGPEFLIYFQGTGAADDSGLPNDRFFAVRPEGSVSTLKIQRTERGDSAVYLCASSLTGGDAEAFFGQGTRLTVV.

In its sample, this clonotype was seen many times. This beta chain is off target for a library built for alpha chains, so its abundance means little. The genes are TRBV6-1 and TRBJ1-5; TRBD1 aligns across 10 bases. Germline V CDR1 and CDR2: MNHNS, SASEGT. The CDR3 contains 16 residues. Unmatched junction bases numbered 9, after V lost 5 bases and J lost 5 bases. CDR3 loop: CASSRLPDRGYQPQHF. CDR3 sequence (DNA): TGTGCCAGCAGTCGGCTGCCGGACAGGGGGTATCAGCCCCAGCATTTT.

This clonotype has a handful of counts. The library was prepared for alpha chains; this beta chain is a stray read, so its frequency means little. V usage is TRBV27 and J usage is TRBJ1-4, with 8 bases identical to TRBD1. Germline V lookup: CDR1 MNHEY, CDR2 SMNVEV (reference sequence). The CDR3 length is 14 residues. V shed 6 bases, J shed 8 bases, and the junction held 8 bases outside the gene matches. CDR3 sequence (DNA): TGTGCCAGCAGCCCAGGGGGCCTGACGGAAAAACTGTTTTTT. This codes for CASSPGGLTEKLFF.

This clonotype was detected a few times. This beta chain is an unintended read in a library built for alpha chains; its size means little. The V call is TRBV7-3, the J call TRBJ2-1; D is possibly TRBD2 (6 bases). CDR3 length: 16 residues. Deletions cut 5 bases from V and 2 bases from J, with 16 bases between. The germline V gene has CDR1 SGHTA and CDR2 FQGTGA. The CDR3 spells CASSRRGEVTYNEQFF. The CDR3 DNA is TGTGCCAGCAGCCGCCGAGGGGAGGTTACCTACAATGAGCAGTTCTTC.

To note about this clonotype: Since the library was made to target alpha chains, this beta chain is a stray read and its abundance is not meaningful. The gene calls are TRBV5-1 and TRBJ2-3, with 14 bases identical to TRBD2. The CDR3 is made up of 16 amino acids. V lost 4 bases to trimming and J lost 4 bases; unmatched junction nucleotides: 5. CDR1 and CDR2 from the germline V gene are SGHRS and YFSETQ. This CDR3 reads CASSLRTSGGSDTQYF. CDR3 nucleotides: TGCGCCAGCAGCCTACGGACTAGCGGGGGGTCAGATACGCAGTATTTT.

Details on this clonotype: Found in a library prepared for alpha chains, this beta chain is an off-target read, and its abundance has little meaning. The rearrangement joins TRBV20-1 to TRBJ2-7; the D is unclear. Per germline, CDR1 DFQATT and CDR2 SNEGSKA (reference sequence). V shed 1 base and J shed 2 bases, with 12 bases lying between them. This CDR3 is 14 amino acids long. CDR3 coding DNA: TGCAGTGCTAGAGGGACCCCTACCACCTACGAGCAGTACTTC. Amino acid sequence: CSARGTPTTYEQYF.

On this clonotype: Found in a library prepared for alpha chains, this beta chain is an off-target read, and its abundance has little meaning. The V call is TRBV20-1, the J call TRBJ1-1; 8 bases map to TRBD1. With V trimmed by 3 bases and J by 5 bases, 5 bases remained unmatched. This CDR3 comprises 13 residues. Germline loops: CDR1 DFQATT, CDR2 SNEGSKA (reference sequence). The CDR3 DNA is TGCAGTGCTAGGAGGACAGGGAAGACTGAAGCTTTCTTT. It codes for CSARRTGKTEAFF.

This clonotype was seen a few times. This beta chain was picked up by a library intended for alpha chains and is off target, so its count carries little meaning. This rearrangement joins TRBV11-2 to TRBJ1-4; no definite D call. The CDR3 is 13 amino acids. Deletions cut 4 bases from V and 5 bases from J, with 8 bases between. CDR1 is SGHAT and CDR2 is FQNNGV in the germline V gene. The DNA for the CDR3 is TGTGCCAGCAGCTCTCTGATGAATGAAAAACTGTTTTTT. Protein: CASSSLMNEKLFF.

About this clonotype: Being off target in a library aimed at alpha chains, this beta chain has a size of little meaning. In DNA form, the CDR3 reads TGTGCCAGCAGTCTACAGGGGTTAGCTGGAAACACCATATATTTT. Translated, it gives CASSLQGLAGNTIYF. This chain links TRBV12-3 or TRBV12-4 with TRBJ1-3, with 7 bases matching TRBD1. The CDR3 has 15 residues. V gave up 5 bases and J gave up 2 bases; unmatched junction bases: 6.

In its sample, this clonotype ranks as medium-sized. This beta chain turned up in a library designed for alpha chains; as an off-target read, its abundance says little. This chain joins TRBV13 and TRBJ1-3; no clear D. Germline lookup yields CDR1 PRHDT and CDR2 FYEKMQ (reference sequence). Trimming cost V 0 bases and J 0 bases, with 9 bases left between them. This CDR3 spans 16 amino acids. The CDR3, as DNA: TGTGCCAGCAGCTTAGGCCTCCAGAGCTCTGGAAACACCATATATTTT. Its translation is CASSLGLQSSGNTIYF.

This clonotype was detected ten times or more. This beta chain is an unintended read in a library built for alpha chains; its size means little. J is TRBJ2-5 and V is TRBV7-2; unclear D gene. V gave up 5 bases and J gave up 5 bases, with 12 bases separating them. The CDR3 contains 13 residues. CDR1 and CDR2 (germline): SGHTA, FQGNSA. For the CDR3, the DNA is TGTGCCAGCAGCCCTTCGACCACGGAGACCCAGTACTTC. Translating gives CASSPSTTETQYF.